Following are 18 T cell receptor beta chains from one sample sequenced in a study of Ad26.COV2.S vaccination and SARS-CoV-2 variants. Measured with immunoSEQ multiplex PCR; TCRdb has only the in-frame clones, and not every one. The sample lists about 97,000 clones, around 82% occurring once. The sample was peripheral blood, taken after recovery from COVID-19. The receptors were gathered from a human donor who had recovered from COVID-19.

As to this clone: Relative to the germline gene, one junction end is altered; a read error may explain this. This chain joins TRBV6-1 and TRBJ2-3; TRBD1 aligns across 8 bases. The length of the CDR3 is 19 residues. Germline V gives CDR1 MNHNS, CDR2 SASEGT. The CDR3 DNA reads TGTGCCAGCAGCGAAGTCGAGACAGGGGTCTCATCAGCGTTGGATACGCAGTATTTT. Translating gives CASSEVETGVSSALDTQYF.

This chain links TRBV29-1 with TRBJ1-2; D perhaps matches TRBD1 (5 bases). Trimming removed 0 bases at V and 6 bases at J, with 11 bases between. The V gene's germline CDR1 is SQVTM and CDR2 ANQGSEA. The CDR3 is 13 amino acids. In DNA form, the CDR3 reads TGCAGCGTTGAAGATCCCCAGGGTCATGGCTACACCTTC. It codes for CSVEDPQGHGYTF.

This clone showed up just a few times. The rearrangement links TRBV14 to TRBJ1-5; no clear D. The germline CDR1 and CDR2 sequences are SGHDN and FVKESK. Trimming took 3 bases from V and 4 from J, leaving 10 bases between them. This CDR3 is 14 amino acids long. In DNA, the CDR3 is TGTGCCAGCAGCCAGTCATTTCGGAATCAGCCCCAGCATTTT. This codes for CASSQSFRNQPQHF. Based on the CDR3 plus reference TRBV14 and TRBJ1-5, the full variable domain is EAGVTQFPSHSVIEKGQTVTLRCDPISGHDNLYWYRRVMGKEIKFLLHFVKESKQDESGMPNNRFLAERTGGTYSTLKVQPAELEDSGVYFCASSQSFRNQPQHFGDGTRLSIL.

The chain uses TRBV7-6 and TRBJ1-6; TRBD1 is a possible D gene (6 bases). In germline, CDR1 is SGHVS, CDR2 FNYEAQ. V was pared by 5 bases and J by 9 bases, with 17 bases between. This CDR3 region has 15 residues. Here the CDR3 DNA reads TGTGCCAGCAGCCCGGGGGCTGGTAGGGCTTCACCCCTCCACTTT. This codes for CASSPGAGRASPLHF.

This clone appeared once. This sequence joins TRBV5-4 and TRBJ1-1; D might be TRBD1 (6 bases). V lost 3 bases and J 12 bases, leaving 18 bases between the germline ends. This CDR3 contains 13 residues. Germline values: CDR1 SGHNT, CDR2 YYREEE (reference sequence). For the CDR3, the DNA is TGTGCCAGCAGCTCAACAGGGACTTCGACAACTTTCTTT. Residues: CASSSTGTSTTFF.

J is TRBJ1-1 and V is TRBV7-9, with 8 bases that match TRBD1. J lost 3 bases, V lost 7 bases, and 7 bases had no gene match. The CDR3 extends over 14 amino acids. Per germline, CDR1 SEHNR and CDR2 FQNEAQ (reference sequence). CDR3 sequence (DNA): TGTGCCAGCATACAGGGGGTAGGGGACACTGAAGCTTTCTTT. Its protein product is CASIQGVGDTEAFF.

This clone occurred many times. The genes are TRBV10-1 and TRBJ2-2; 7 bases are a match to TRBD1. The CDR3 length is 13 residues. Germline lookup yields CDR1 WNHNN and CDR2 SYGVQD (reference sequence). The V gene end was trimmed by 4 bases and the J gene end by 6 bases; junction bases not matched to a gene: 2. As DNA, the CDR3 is TGCGCCAGCAGTGTTGGACAGGCCGGGGAGCTGTTTTTT. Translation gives CASSVGQAGELFF.

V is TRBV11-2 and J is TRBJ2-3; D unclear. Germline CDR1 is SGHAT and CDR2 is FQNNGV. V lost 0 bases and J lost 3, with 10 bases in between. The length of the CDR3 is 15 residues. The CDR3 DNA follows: TGTGCCAGCAGCTTAGAGGGTAGCTGGACAGATACGCAGTATTTT. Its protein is CASSLEGSWTDTQYF.

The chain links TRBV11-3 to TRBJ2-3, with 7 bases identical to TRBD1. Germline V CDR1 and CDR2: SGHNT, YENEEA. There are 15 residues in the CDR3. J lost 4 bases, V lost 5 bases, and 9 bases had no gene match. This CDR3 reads CASSPTGIGADTQYF. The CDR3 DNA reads TGTGCCAGCAGCCCGACAGGGATTGGTGCAGATACGCAGTATTTT.

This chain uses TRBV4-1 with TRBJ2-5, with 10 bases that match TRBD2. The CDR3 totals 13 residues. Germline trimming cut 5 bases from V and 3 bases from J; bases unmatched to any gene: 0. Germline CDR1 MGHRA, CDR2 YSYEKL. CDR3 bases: TGCGCCAGCAGCAGCGGGGGGGAAGAGACCCAGTACTTC. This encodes CASSSGGEETQYF.

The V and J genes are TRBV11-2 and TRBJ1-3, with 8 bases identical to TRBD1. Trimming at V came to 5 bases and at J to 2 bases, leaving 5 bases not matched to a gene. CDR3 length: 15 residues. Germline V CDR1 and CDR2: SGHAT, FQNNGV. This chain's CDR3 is CASSRWTGTGNTIYF. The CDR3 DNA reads TGTGCCAGCAGCCGATGGACAGGGACTGGAAACACCATATATTTT.

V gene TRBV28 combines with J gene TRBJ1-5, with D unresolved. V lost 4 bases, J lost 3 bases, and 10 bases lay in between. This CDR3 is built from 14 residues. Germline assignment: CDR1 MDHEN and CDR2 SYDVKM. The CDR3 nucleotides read TGTGCCAGCAGTTGGGTGAATCCCAATCAGCCCCAGCATTTT. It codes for CASSWVNPNQPQHF.

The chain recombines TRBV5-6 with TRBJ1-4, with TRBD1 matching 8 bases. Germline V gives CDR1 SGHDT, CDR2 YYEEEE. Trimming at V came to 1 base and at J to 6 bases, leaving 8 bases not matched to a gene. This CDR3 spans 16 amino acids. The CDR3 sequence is CASSLRRDRYHEKLFF. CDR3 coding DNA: TGTGCCAGCAGCTTGCGCCGGGACAGGTACCATGAAAAACTGTTTTTT.

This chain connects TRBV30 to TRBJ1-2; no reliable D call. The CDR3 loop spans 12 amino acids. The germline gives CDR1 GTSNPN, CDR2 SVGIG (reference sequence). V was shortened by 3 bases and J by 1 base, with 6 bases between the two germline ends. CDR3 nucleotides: TGTGCCTGGAGATCCAGTAACTATGGCTACACCTTC. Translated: CAWRSSNYGYTF.

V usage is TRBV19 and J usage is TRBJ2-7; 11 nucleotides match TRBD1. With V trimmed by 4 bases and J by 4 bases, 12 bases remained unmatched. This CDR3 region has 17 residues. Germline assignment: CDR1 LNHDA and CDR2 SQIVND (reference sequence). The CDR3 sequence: CASSTRKGQGVGYEQYF. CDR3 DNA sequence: TGTGCCAGTAGTACCCGGAAGGGACAGGGGGTAGGGTACGAGCAGTACTTC.

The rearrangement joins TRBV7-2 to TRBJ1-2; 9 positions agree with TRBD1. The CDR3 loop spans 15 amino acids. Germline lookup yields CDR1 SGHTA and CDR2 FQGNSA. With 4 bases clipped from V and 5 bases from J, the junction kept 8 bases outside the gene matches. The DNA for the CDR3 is TGTGCCAGCAGCTCCCAGCCGGGACAGGGATATGGCTACACCTTC. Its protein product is CASSSQPGQGYGYTF.

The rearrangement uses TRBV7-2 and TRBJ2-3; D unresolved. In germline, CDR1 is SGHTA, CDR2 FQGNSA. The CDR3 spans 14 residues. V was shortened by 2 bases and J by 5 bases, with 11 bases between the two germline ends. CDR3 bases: TGTGCCAGCAGCTTATCGGTTCTACTAGATACGCAGTATTTT. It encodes CASSLSVLLDTQYF.

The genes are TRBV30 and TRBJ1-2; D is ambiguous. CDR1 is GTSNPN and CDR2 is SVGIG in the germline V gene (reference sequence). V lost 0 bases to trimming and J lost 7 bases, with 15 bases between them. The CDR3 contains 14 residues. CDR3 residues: CAWSVFVGRGGYTF. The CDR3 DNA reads TGTGCCTGGAGTGTATTTGTAGGGCGGGGTGGCTACACCTTC.